The clone carrying this TCR beta chain was seen ten or more times. TCRdb analysed the PCR reads with MiXCR anew, one entry per CDR3 protein. The data hold about 54,000 distinct CDR3 sequences, with roughly a quarter observed a single time. The sample comes from a study of molecular identifiers for immune sequencing clone quantification. Sorting selected naive CD8 T cells with a CD8+CD4-CCR7+CD45RA+ phenotype. Losses at the gene ends were 5 bases for V and 7 bases for J; bases not matched to a gene: 9. Germline CDR1 and CDR2: MNHEY and SMNVEV (reference sequence). This CDR3 has 15 residues. The genes are TRBV27 and TRBJ2-3; 10 bases are a match to TRBD2. This receptor was taken from a human donor in good health. Some libraries in this study had Jurkat cell RNA spiked in. Material for sequencing was naive CD8+ T cells from blood, with Jurkat cell RNA spiked in. Noted subset: FACS-sorted CD8+CD4-CCR7+CD45RA+ naive T cells. DNA of the CDR3: TGTGCCAGCAGTATACTAGCGGGGTTCCTCCATACGCAGTATTTT. Amino acid sequence: CASSILAGFLHTQYF.